Listed here are 2 T cell receptor beta chains from one sample, sequenced in a study of cytotoxic CD8 clonotypes in ibrutinib-treated CLL (dated by TCRdb to the early 2020s). Library generation was performed with the immunoSEQ multiplex PCR assay. TCRdb stores this immuneACCESS table with in-frame sequences only. Part of the clones is absent; in the studies checked, under half of the shortfall reflects unresolved V genes, and no reason is known for the rest. The sample table lists about 310,000 clones, roughly 80% of them with a count of one. The top ten hold 6.5% to 8% of the sample. The material was PBMCs, obtained before ibrutinib treatment. Receptors were obtained from a human donor with chronic lymphocytic leukemia.

This clone was counted between two and nine times. The chain uses TRBV10-1 and TRBJ1-5, with 8 bases matching TRBD1. Per germline, CDR1 WNHNN and CDR2 SYGVQD (reference sequence). V shed 6 bases and J 5 bases; nucleotides not matched to a gene: 6. This CDR3 region has 14 residues. The CDR3 nucleotides are TGCGCCAGCAGGGACAGGGAGGTTCATCAGCCCCAGCATTTT. Its translation: CASRDREVHQPQHF.

The rearrangement uses TRBV7-9 and TRBJ1-1; 7 bases map to TRBD1. With 5 bases clipped from V and 1 base from J, the junction kept 10 bases outside the gene matches. The germline V gene encodes CDR1 SEHNR and CDR2 FQNEAQ (reference sequence). CDR3 size: 16 residues. CDR3 nucleotide sequence: TGTGCCAGCAGCCACATACCGGGACAGAGGAACACTGAAGCTTTCTTT. Residues: CASSHIPGQRNTEAFF. Using reference TRBV7-9 and TRBJ1-1 for the parts outside the CDR3, the full variable domain is DTGVSQNPRHKITKRGQNVTFRCDPISEHNRLYWYRQTLGQGPEFLTYFQNEAQLEKSRLLSDRFSAERPKGSFSTLEIQRTEQGDSAMYLCASSHIPGQRNTEAFFGQGTRLTVV.